The rows below give T cell receptor beta chains drawn from one sample of a study of lymphopenia after photon versus proton radiotherapy. Sequencing was performed with immunoSEQ multiplex PCR; in TCRdb, only in-frame clones are kept and a portion is missing. This table has 150,000 to 200,000 clones, 70% to 90% appearing once. This sample comprised peripheral blood, obtained from a patient treated with photon-based radiotherapy. The receptors were gathered from a man aged 50-59 years with gastric cancer. The CDR3 runs from the conserved cysteine through the conserved F or W. D genes are given only for firm matches. Where a row states a size, it is once, few, many or the class of an expanded clone; other rows omit it.

clone_size d_call j_call cdr3_length v_call cdr3_aa cdr3_nt
NA NA TRBJ1-4 15 TRBV18 CASSPRAEFNEKLFF TGTGCCAGCTCACCACGGGCAGAATTTAATGAAAAACTGTTTTTT
NA NA TRBJ2-2 14 TRBV14 CASSRSLGTGELFF TGTGCCAGCAGCAGGTCCCTTGGCACCGGGGAGCTGTTTTTT
NA NA TRBJ2-1 13 TRBV9 CASSVYWGDEQFF TGTGCCAGCAGCGTTTACTGGGGGGATGAGCAGTTCTTC
NA NA TRBJ1-2 14 TRBV19 CASSMGTATYGYTF TGTGCCAGTAGTATGGGGACCGCGACTTATGGCTACACCTTC
NA NA TRBJ1-1 13 TRBV18 CASSPGGETEAFF TGTGCCAGCTCACCAGGGGGCGAGACTGAAGCTTTCTTT
NA NA TRBJ2-6 14 TRBV28 CASRPASGANVLTF TGTGCCAGCAGACCGGCCTCTGGGGCCAACGTCCTGACTTTC
NA TRBD2 TRBJ2-7 16 TRBV5-8 CASSSGLGTSSYEQYF TGTGCCAGCAGCTCGGGACTAGGGACCAGCTCCTACGAGCAGTACTTC
NA NA TRBJ2-7 12 TRBV5-4 CASSLVGTEQYF TGTGCCAGCAGCTTGGTAGGGACCGAGCAGTACTTC
once TRBD1 TRBJ1-5 14 TRBV7-9 CASSRGDRDQPQHF TGTGCCAGCAGCAGAGGGGACAGGGACCAGCCCCAGCATTTT
NA NA TRBJ2-6 19 TRBV21-1 CASSMGGTSVYSGANVLTF TGTGCCAGCAGCATGGGTGGGACTAGCGTTTACTCTGGGGCCAACGTCCTGACTTTC
many TRBD1 TRBJ2-7 14 TRBV7-9 CASSDTGEPYEQYF TGTGCCAGCAGCGACACAGGGGAACCTTACGAGCAGTACTTC
NA NA TRBJ1-5 15 TRBV6-1 CASSSLGDGNQPQHF TGTGCCAGCAGTTCTTTAGGGGACGGGAATCAGCCCCAGCATTTT
NA TRBD2 TRBJ2-7 14 TRBV5-1 CASSPGLAGDEQYF TGCGCCAGCAGCCCGGGACTAGCGGGAGACGAGCAGTACTTC
NA NA TRBJ2-3 13 TRBV5-1 CASGTPGTDTQYF TGCGCCAGTGGGACTCCCGGAACAGATACGCAGTATTTT
NA TRBD2 TRBJ2-5 13 TRBV4-2 CASSQDRRGDQYF TGTGCCAGCAGCCAAGATAGGCGGGGGGACCAGTACTTC
NA NA TRBJ2-7 14 TRBV18 CASSPTAGSYEQYF TGTGCCAGCTCACCAACGGCAGGATCCTACGAGCAGTACTTC
NA NA TRBJ2-2 14 TRBV5-6 CASSLDLGTGELFF TGTGCCAGCAGCTTGGATCTTGGCACCGGGGAGCTGTTTTTT
NA NA TRBJ1-3 17 TRBV5-4 CASSLEPGRDSGNTIYF TGTGCCAGCAGCTTGGAGCCAGGGCGGGACTCTGGAAACACCATATATTTT
NA TRBD1 TRBJ2-3 14 TRBV30 CAWRTGESTDTQYF TGTGCCTGGAGAACAGGGGAGTCAACAGATACGCAGTATTTT
NA TRBD2 TRBJ2-7 14 TRBV7-9 CASSKSSGSYEQYF TGTGCCAGCAGCAAATCTAGCGGCTCCTACGAGCAGTACTTC
NA NA TRBJ2-7 15 TRBV14 CASSHGAGSTYEQYF TGTGCCAGCAGCCATGGGGCAGGGAGTACCTACGAGCAGTACTTC
NA NA TRBJ1-4 12 TRBV5-1 CASAESSSRLFF TGCGCCAGCGCGGAGAGCTCTTCTAGACTGTTTTTT
NA NA TRBJ2-7 13 TRBV18 CASSPASSYEQYF TGTGCCAGCTCACCGGCCTCATCCTACGAGCAGTACTTC
once TRBD2 TRBJ2-1 15 TRBV7-6 CASSGSSGSYNEQFF TGTGCCAGCAGCGGATCTAGCGGCTCCTACAATGAGCAGTTCTTC